This T cell receptor beta chain comes out of a study of cytomegalovirus exposure and HLA in healthy donors. A remark on this clone: Its specificity is unknown.

Donors counted as nominally healthy when sampled, yet unrecorded immune exposures were likely. This CDR3 is built from 12 residues. V lost 6 bases, J lost 3 bases, and 9 bases lay in between. Germline loops: CDR1 ENHRY, CDR2 SYGVKD. Findings of the study overall: According to the study, around 180 TCR beta chains were cytomegalovirus-associated. A later analysis reportedly found that, within productive TCRs, an Asian-associated ancestry cluster had fewer N-insertions than the mean observed across the approximately 700 donors.

Use of 60 Vbeta and 13 Jbeta primers characterized the PCR. Only in-frame clones appear in the TCRdb table, and some are missing; sequencing was by immunoSEQ multiplex PCR. The sample includes 140,000 to 150,000 clones, around 80% seen only once; the top ten take roughly 4.8%. The sequenced material came from PBMCs. The TCR was taken from a man between 40 and 49 years old in good health and CMV-seronegative. This rearrangement joins TRBV10-3 to TRBJ2-7; tentatively, D is TRBD1 (5 bases). CDR3 bases: TGTGCCATCAGGGACACCGTCTACGAGCAGTACTTC. Translating gives CAIRDTVYEQYF.